This TCR beta chain was sequenced during a study of T-cell reconstitution after alpha-beta-depleted transplantation in children (dated by TCRdb to 2016 to 2017). Regarding the complete study: Using TCR repertoire profiling, the study quantitatively followed how T-cell immune reconstitution unfolded in children after TCRalphabeta/CD19-depleted allogeneic hematopoietic cell transplantation.

Overall study outcomes, separate from this receptor: The apparently early alphabetaT-cell count recovery about two months after transplant was reportedly dependent on only several hundred rapidly expanded clones derived from non-depleted graft cells. In some patients, high TCRbeta diversity at day 60 was attributed to recipient T cells and intrathymic progenitors that had survived conditioning. The frequencies of hyperexpanded clones fell over the following months, and after one year, T-cell counts and TCRbeta diversity were mostly attributed to newly produced T cells.

This sample's treatment or condition label indicates: allogeneic hematopoietic cell transplantation with graft depleted of TCRalphabeta T cells and CD19 B cells. TCRalphabeta/CD19-depleted allogeneic hematopoietic cell grafts were given to the transplant recipients, all of whom were children. A remark on this clonotype: Its recognized antigen is unknown. One base away there is no much larger clone; base qualities are not given.

Receptor libraries were prepared by PCR. Sequencing took place on an Illumina HiSeq 2500. TCR libraries were prepared with molecular barcoding, using unique molecular identifiers to normalize TCRbeta repertoire quantification. TCRdb ran its own pipeline on the public reads, namely fastp trimming at Q25 and MiXCR clone calling, and kept in-frame beta chains. Each record represents a unique CDR3 protein, reported with the most common genes and DNA among its rows. The sample includes about 240,000 distinct CDR3 sequences, with roughly a quarter observed a single time. Together, the top ten hold less than 3.5% of the sample. In the germline V gene, CDR1 corresponds to MRHNA and CDR2 to SNTAGT. Deletion took 3 bases off V and 14 bases off J, with a span of 17 bases between the germline ends. From cysteine to phenylalanine, the CDR3 is 13 amino acids long. Only the CDR3 DNA stays, 39 bases, in frame from base 1.

The material sequenced was PBMCs, taken before TCRalphabeta/CD19-depleted stem cell transplant. This sequence uses TRBV6-4 and TRBJ2-1, with the D gene call left open. The source of this sequence is a girl aged 2-10 years with Fanconi anemia, due to receive a stem cell transplant. The CDR3 protein is CASSEWQKSRKFF. The DNA sequence is as follows: TGTGCCAGCAGTGAATGGCAGAAAAGTAGGAAGTTCTTC.